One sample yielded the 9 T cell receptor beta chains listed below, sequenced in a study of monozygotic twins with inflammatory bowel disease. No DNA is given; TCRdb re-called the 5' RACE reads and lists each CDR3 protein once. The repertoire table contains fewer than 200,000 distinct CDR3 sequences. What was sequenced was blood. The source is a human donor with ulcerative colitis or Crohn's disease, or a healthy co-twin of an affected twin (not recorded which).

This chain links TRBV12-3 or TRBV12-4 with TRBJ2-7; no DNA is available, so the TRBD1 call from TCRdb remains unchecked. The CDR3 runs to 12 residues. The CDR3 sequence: CASSGTVYEQYF.

This CDR3 reads CSARGLAGGFPYNEQFF. This chain connects TRBV20-1 to TRBJ2-1; TCRdb indicates TRBD2, and absent DNA this call remains unverified. CDR3 length: 17 residues. The germline gives CDR1 DFQATT, CDR2 SNEGSKA (reference sequence).

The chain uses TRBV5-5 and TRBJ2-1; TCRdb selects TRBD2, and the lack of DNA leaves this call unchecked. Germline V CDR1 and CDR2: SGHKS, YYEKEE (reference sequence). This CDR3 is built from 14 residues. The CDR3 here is CASSPREGWNEQFF.

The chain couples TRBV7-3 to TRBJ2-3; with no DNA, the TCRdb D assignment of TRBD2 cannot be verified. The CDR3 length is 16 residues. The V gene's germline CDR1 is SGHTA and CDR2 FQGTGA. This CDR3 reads CASSLRAASGTDTQYF.

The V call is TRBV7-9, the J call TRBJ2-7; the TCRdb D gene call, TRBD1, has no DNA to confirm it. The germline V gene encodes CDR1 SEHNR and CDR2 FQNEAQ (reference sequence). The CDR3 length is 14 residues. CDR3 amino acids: CASSPRQAPDEQYF.

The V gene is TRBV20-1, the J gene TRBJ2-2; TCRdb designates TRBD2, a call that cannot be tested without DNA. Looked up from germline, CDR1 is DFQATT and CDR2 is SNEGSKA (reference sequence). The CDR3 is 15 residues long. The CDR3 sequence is CSARDSRRSTGELFF.

CDR3 protein: CASRRTGTEGNEQFF. V usage is TRBV12-3 or TRBV12-4 and J usage is TRBJ2-1; TCRdb's D gene call, TRBD1, goes unchecked for lack of DNA. This CDR3 spans 15 amino acids.

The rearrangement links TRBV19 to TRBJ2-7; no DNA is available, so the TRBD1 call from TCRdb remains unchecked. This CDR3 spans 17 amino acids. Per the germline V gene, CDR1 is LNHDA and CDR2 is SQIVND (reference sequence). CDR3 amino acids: CASSPPNRGLRSYEQYF.

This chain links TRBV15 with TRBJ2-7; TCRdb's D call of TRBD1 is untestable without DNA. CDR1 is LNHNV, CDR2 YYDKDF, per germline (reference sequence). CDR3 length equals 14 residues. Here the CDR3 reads CATSREITQGEQYF.